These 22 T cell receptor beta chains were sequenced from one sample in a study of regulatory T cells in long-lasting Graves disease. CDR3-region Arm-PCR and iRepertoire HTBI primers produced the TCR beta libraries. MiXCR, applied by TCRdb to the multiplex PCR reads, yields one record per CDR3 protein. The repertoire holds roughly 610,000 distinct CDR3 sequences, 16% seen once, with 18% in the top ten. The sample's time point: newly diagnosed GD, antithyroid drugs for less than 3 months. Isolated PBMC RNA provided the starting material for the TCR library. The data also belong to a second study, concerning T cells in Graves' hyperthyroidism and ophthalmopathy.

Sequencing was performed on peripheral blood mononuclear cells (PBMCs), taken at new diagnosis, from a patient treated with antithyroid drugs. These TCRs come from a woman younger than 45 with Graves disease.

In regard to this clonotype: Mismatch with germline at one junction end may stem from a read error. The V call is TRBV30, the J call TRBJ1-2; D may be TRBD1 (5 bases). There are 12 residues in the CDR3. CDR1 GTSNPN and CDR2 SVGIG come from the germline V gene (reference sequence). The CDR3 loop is CGWNRQFYGYTF. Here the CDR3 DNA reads TGTGGCTGGAATCGACAGTTCTATGGCTACACCTTC.

The CDR3: CASSRDRSNSPLHF. CDR3 nucleotide sequence: TGTGCCAGCAGCCGGGACAGGAGTAATTCACCCCTCCACTTT. The chain employs TRBV3-1 and TRBJ1-6; 8 nucleotides agree with TRBD1. Losses at the gene ends were 4 bases for V and 6 bases for J; bases not matched to a gene: 2. The germline V gene encodes CDR1 LGHDT and CDR2 YNNKEL (reference sequence). The CDR3 spans 14 residues.

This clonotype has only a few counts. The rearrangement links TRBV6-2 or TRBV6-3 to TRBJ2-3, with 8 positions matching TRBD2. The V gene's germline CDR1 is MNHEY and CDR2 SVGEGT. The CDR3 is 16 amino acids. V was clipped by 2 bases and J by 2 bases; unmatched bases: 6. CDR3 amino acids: CASSYQRESPTDTQYF. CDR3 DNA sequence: TGTGCCAGCAGTTACCAGCGGGAGTCCCCCACAGATACGCAGTATTTT.

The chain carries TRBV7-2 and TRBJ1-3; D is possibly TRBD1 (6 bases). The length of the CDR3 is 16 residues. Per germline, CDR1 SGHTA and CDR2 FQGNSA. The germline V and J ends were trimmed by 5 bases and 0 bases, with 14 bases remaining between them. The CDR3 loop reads CASSNYRDLSGNTIYF. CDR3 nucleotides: TGTGCCAGCAGCAACTACAGGGACCTCTCTGGAAACACCATATATTTT.

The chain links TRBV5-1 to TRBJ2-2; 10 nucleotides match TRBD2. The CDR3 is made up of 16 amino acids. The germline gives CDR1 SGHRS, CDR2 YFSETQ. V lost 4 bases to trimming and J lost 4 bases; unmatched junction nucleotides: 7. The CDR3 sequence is CASSLGLAALTGELFF. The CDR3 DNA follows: TGCGCCAGCAGCCTCGGACTAGCGGCGCTCACCGGGGAGCTGTTTTTT. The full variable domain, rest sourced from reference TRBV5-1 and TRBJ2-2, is KAGVTQTPRYLIKTRGQQVTLSCSPISGHRSVSWYQQTPGQGLQFLFEYFSETQRNKGNFPGRFSGRQFSNSRSEMNVSTLELGDSALYLCASSLGLAALTGELFFGEGSRLTVL.

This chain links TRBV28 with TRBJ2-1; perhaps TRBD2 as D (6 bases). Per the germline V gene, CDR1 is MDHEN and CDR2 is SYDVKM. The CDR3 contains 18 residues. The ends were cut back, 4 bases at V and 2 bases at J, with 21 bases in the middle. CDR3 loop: CASSYSRRGGIPYNEQFF. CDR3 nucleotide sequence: TGTGCCAGCAGTTACTCCCGGCGGGGCGGGATCCCCTACAATGAGCAGTTCTTC. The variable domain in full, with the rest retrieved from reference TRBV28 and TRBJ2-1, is DVKVTQSSRYLVKRTGEKVFLECVQDMDHENMFWYRQDPGLGLRLIYFSYDVKMKEKGDIPEGYSVSREKKERFSLILESASTNQTSMYLCASSYSRRGGIPYNEQFFGPGTRLTVL.

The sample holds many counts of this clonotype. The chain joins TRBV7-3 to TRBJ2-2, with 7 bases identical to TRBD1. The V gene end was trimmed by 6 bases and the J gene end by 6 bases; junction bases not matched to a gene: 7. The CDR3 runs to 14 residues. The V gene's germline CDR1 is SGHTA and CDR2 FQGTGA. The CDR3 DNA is TGTGCCAGCAGTCAAGGACAGGCCCCCGGGGAGCTGTTTTTT. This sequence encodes CASSQGQAPGELFF.

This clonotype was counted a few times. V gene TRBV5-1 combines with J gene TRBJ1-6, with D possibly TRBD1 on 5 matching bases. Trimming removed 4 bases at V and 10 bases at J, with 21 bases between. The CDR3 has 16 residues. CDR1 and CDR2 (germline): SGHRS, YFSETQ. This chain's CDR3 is CASSPVRPLGGSPLHF. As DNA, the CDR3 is TGCGCCAGCAGCCCTGTTAGACCCCTGGGGGGGTCACCCCTCCACTTT. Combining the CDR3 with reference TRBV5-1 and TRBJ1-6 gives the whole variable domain KAGVTQTPRYLIKTRGQQVTLSCSPISGHRSVSWYQQTPGQGLQFLFEYFSETQRNKGNFPGRFSGRQFSNSRSEMNVSTLELGDSALYLCASSPVRPLGGSPLHFGNGTRLTVT.

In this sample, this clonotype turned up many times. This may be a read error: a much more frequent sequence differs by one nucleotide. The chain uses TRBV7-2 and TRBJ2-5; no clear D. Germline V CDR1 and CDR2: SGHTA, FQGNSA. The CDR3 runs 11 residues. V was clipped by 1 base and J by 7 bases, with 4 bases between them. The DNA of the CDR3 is TGTGCCAGCAGCTTAGGGGGGACCCAGTACTTC. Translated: CASSLGGTQYF.

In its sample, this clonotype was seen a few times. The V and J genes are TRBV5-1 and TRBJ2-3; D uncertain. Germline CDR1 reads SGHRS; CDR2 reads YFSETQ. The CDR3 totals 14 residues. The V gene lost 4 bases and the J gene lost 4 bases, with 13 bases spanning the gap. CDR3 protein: CASSPLLVADTQYF. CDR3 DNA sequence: TGCGCCAGCAGCCCGCTTCTAGTGGCAGATACGCAGTATTTT.

CDR3 DNA sequence: TGTGCCAGCAGCCAAGGACACCTTAGCAATCAGCCCCAGCATTTT. This sequence encodes CASSQGHLSNQPQHF. The chain has TRBV5-6 and TRBJ1-5; maybe TRBD1 (5 bases). The CDR3 loop spans 15 amino acids. Germline V lookup: CDR1 SGHDT, CDR2 YYEEEE. Trimming took 4 bases from V and 0 from J, leaving 11 bases between them.

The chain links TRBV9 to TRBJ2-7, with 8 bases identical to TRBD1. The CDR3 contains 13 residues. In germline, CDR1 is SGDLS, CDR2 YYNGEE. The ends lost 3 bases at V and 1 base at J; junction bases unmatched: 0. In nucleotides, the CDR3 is TGTGCCAGCAGCGGGGACAGGTCCTACGAGCAGTACTTC. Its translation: CASSGDRSYEQYF.

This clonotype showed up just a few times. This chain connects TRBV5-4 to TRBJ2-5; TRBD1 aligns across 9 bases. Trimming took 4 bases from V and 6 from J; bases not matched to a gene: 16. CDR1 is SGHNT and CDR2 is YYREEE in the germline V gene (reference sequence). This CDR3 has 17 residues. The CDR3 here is CASSLRQGGSSGKTQYF. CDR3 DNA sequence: TGTGCCAGCAGCCTGAGACAGGGGGGCAGCAGCGGGAAGACCCAGTACTTC.

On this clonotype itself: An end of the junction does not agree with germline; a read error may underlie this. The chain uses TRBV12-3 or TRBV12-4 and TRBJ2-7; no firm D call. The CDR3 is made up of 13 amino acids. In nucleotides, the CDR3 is TGTGCCAGCAGTTTCAAGGTGCCCTACGAGGAGTACTTC. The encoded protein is CASSFKVPYEEYF.

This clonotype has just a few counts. The CDR3 nucleotides read TGTGCCACCCAAAGCACAGGGACGGAGACCCAGTACTTC. Translation: CATQSTGTETQYF. The chain carries TRBV24-1 and TRBJ2-5; D possibly corresponds to TRBD1 (6 bases). V shed 9 bases and J shed 5 bases, with 15 bases lying between them. Germline V gives CDR1 KGHDR, CDR2 SFDVKD. The CDR3 runs 13 residues.

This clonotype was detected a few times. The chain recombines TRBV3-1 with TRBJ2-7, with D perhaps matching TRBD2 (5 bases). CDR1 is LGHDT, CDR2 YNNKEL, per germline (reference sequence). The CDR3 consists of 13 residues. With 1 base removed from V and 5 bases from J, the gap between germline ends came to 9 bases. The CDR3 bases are TGTGCCAGCAGCCAAGGGGTGGAGGACGAGCAGTACTTC. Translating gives CASSQGVEDEQYF.

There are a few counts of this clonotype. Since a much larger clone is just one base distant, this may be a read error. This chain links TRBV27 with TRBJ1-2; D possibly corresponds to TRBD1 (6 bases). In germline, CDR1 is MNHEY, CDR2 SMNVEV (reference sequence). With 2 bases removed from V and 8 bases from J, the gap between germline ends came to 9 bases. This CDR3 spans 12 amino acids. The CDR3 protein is CASSLGGTGYTF. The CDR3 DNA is TGTGCCAGCAGTTTAGGGGGCACGGGCTACACCTTC.

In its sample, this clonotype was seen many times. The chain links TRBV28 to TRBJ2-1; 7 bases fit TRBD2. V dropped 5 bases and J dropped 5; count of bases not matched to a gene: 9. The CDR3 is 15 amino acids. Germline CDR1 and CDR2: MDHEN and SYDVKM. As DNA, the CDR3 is TGTGCCAGCAGTACCACCGGGACTACCCACAATGAGCAGTTCTTC. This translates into CASSTTGTTHNEQFF.

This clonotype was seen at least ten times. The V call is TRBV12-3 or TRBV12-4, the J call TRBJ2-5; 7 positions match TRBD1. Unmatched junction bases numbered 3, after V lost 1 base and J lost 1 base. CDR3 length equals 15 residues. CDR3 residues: CASSLVAGGQETQYF. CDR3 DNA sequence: TGTGCCAGCAGTTTAGTGGCAGGGGGCCAAGAGACCCAGTACTTC.

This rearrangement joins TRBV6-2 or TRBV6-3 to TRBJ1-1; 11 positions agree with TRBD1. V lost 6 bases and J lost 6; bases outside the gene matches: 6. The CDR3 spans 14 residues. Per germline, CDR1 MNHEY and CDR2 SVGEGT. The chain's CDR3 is CASRRGQGASEAFF. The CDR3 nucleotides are TGTGCCAGCAGAAGAGGACAGGGGGCGTCTGAAGCTTTCTTT.

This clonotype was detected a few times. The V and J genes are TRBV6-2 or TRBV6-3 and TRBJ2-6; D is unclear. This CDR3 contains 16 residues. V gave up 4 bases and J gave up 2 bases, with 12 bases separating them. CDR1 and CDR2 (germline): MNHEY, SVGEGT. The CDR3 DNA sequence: TGTGCCAGCAGTTTCCCTATCGCAACTGGGGCCAACGTCCTGACTTTC. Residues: CASSFPIATGANVLTF.

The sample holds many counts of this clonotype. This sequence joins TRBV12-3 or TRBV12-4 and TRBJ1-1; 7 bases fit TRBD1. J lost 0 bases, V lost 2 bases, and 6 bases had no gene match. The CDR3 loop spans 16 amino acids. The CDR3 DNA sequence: TGTGCCAGCAGTTTAAGGGCAGGGGGGATGAACACTGAAGCTTTCTTT. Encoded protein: CASSLRAGGMNTEAFF.